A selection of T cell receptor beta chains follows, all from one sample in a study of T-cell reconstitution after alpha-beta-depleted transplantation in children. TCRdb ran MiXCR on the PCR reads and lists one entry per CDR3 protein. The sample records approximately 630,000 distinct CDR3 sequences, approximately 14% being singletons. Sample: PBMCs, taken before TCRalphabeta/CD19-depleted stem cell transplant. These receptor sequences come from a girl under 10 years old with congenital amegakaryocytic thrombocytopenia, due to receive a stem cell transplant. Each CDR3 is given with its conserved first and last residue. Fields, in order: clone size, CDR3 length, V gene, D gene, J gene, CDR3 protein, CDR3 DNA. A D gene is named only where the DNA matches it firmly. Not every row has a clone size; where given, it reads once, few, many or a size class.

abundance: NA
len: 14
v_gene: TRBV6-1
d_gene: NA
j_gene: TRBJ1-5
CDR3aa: CASSEGPGGQPQHF
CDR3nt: TGTGCCAGCAGTGAGGGACCGGGCGGTCAGCCCCAGCATTTT

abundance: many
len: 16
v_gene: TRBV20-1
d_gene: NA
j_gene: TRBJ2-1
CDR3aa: CSARDIAASVWNEQFF
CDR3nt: TGCAGTGCTAGAGATATTGCGGCTAGCGTATGGAATGAGCAGTTCTTC

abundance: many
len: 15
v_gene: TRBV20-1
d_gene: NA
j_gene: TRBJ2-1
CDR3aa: CSAPRGTGVGSEQFF
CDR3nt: TGCAGTGCCCCCAGGGGGACGGGAGTGGGCAGTGAGCAGTTCTTC

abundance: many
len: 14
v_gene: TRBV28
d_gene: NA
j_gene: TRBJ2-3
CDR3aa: CASSKGTGTDTQYF
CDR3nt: TGTGCCAGCAGTAAAGGAACCGGCACAGATACGCAGTATTTT

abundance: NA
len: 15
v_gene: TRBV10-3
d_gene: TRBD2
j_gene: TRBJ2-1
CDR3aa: CAITRLAGGLAEQFF
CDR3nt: TGTGCCATCACCAGACTAGCGGGAGGGTTAGCTGAGCAGTTCTTC

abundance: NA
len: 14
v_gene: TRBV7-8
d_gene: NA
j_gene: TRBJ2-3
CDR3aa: CASSDPHSTDTQYF
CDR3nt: TGTGCCAGCAGCGACCCACACTCCACAGATACGCAGTATTTT

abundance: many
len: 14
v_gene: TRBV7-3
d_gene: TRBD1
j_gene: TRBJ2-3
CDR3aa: CASSPGQITDTQYF
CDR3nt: TGTGCCAGCAGCCCGGGACAGATCACAGATACGCAGTATTTT

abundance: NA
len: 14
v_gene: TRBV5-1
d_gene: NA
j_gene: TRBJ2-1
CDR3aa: CASSLAGEYNEQFF
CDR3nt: TGCGCCAGCAGCTTGGCCGGGGAGTACAATGAGCAGTTCTTC

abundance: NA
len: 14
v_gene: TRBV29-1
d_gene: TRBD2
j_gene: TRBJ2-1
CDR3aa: CSSGTSGYYNEQFF
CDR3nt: TGCAGCTCAGGAACTAGCGGTTACTACAATGAGCAGTTCTTC

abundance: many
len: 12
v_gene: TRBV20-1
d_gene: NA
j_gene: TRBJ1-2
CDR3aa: CSARDTRGGYTF
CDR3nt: TGCAGTGCTAGAGATACCCGGGGAGGCTACACCTTC

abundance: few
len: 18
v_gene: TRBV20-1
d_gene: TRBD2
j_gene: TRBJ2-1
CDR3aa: CSALGSGREGGSYNEQFF
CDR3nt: TGCAGTGCCCTTGGGAGCGGGAGGGAGGGCGGCAGCTACAATGAGCAGTTCTTC

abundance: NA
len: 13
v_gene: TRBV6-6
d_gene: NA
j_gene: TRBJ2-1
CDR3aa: CASSYGQVRRSFF
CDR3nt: TGTGCCAGCAGTTACGGGCAGGTTAGAAGGTCGTTCTTC